The rows below give T cell receptor beta chains drawn from one sample of a study of shared clonotypes between healthy human individuals. Using immunoSEQ multiplex PCR, the repertoire was profiled, and TCRdb retains in-frame clones only, with some absent. The data hold over 850,000 clones, with about four fifths observed a single time. Material: memory CD4+ T cells from PBMCs. Receptors were obtained from a man younger than 30 in good health. Some clones in this sample may be carry-over from other donors' samples. The conserved cysteine and the conserved F or W are not part of the CDR3 here. Fields, in order: CDR3 protein, V gene, J gene, CDR3 length.

ASSREARGVYGYT	TRBV5-6	TRBJ1-2	13
ASSSAQGNIQY	TRBV28	TRBJ2-4	11
ASSLVGGQETQY	TRBV5-6	TRBJ2-5	12
ASSLALAGSYEQY	TRBV5-1	TRBJ2-7	13
ASSSGESVGAKLF	TRBV7-6	TRBJ1-4	13
ASSLQQGGGEKLF	TRBV5-1	TRBJ1-4	13
ASSVGSRGRTGNTIY	TRBV9	TRBJ1-3	15
ASSSPPSSGLNEQF	TRBV6-5	TRBJ2-1	14
ASSQDRDQPQH	TRBV4-1	TRBJ1-5	11
ASSPPGVVAGNNEQF	TRBV18	TRBJ2-1	15
ASSILRRSYNEQF	TRBV19	TRBJ2-1	13
ASTAGGWTGELF	TRBV6-5	TRBJ2-2	12
ASSSNRGLNYGYT	TRBV6-1	TRBJ1-2	13
ASTPATGNYGYT	TRBV6-6	TRBJ1-2	12
ASSSGGDSYEQY	TRBV18	TRBJ2-7	12
ASSLDLGGTGELF	TRBV11-2	TRBJ2-2	13
ASSQPSRDRADTQY	TRBV4-1	TRBJ2-3	14
ASCPMGGVGELF	TRBV19	TRBJ2-2	12
ASSSGGGNEQF	TRBV11-3	TRBJ2-1	11
ASSMTYRSYEQY	TRBV19	TRBJ2-7	12
ASSGGTGVRSNYGYT	TRBV2	TRBJ1-2	15
ASSLSRQGAGEKLF	TRBV27	TRBJ1-4	14
ASSLGLAGGAETQY	TRBV28	TRBJ2-5	14
ASSIGQPQETQY	TRBV5-1	TRBJ2-5	12